Detailed here is one T cell receptor beta chain. Its antigen is currently unknown. Germline CDR1 is SNHLY and CDR2 is FYNNEI. CDR3 size: 13 residues. The ends were cut back, 7 bases at V and 5 bases at J, with 14 bases in the middle. This sample stems from a study of T cell clonotyping in hematopoietic cell transplantation. Profiled with immunoSEQ multiplex PCR; TCRdb holds only in-frame clones, not every one. Of about 15,000 clones listed, roughly 90% are singletons. Broader study findings: At the given depth, recipient repertoires were over 95% de novo clonotypes. Recipient TCR diversity dropped after transplant; expanded clonotypes rose from day 30 to 180. No sorting was done, leaving CD4 and CD8 contributions mixed.

The chain employs TRBV2 and TRBJ1-1; possibly TRBD1 for D (5 bases). This sequence originates from a man over 45 in good health. Some clones in this sample may be carry-over from other donors' samples. The sample taken for sequencing was peripheral blood mononuclear cells. The CDR3 DNA sequence: TGTGCCAGCACTTTGGGGGGATGGACTGAAGCTTTCTTT. Its protein product is CASTLGGWTEAFF.